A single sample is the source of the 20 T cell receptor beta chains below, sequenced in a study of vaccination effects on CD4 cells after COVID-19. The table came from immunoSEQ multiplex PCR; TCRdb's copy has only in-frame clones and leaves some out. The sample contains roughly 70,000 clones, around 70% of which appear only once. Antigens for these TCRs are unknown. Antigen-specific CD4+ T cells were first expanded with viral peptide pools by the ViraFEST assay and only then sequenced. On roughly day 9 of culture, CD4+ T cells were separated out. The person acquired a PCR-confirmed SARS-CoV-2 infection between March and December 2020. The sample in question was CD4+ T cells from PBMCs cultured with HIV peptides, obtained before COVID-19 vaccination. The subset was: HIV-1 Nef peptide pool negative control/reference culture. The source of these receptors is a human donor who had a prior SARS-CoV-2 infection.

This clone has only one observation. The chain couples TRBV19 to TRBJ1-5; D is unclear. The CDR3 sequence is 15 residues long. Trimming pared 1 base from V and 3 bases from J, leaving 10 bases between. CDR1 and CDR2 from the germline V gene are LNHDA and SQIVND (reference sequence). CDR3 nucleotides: TGTGCCAGTAGTATAGTTGGGGAAGACAATCAGCCCCAGCATTTT. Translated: CASSIVGEDNQPQHF.

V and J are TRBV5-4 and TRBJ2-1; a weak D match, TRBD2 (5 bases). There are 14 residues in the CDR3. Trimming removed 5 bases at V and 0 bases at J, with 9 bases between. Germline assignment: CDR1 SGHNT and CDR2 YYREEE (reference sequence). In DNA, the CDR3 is TGTGCCAGCAGTAGAGGGTTCTCCTACAATGAGCAGTTCTTC. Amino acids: CASSRGFSYNEQFF.

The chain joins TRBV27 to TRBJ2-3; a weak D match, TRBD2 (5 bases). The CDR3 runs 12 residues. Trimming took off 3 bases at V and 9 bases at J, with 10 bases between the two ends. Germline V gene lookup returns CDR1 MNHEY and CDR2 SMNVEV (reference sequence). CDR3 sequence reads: CASSLITGTQYF. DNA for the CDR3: TGTGCCAGCAGTTTGATCACGGGGACGCAGTATTTT.

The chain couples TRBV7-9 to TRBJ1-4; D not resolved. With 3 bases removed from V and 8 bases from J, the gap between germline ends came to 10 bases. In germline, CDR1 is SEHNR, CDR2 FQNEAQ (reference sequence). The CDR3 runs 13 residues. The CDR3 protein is CASSLMTGEKLFF. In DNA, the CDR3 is TGTGCCAGCAGCTTGATGACCGGGGAAAAACTGTTTTTT.

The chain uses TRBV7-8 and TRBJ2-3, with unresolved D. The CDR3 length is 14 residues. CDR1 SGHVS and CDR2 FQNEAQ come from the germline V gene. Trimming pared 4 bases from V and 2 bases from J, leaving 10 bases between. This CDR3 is CASSSTRSTDTQYF. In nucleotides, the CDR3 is TGTGCCAGCAGCTCAACTCGGTCCACAGATACGCAGTATTTT. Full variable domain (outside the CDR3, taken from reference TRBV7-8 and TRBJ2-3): GAGVSQSPRYKVAKRGQDVALRCDPISGHVSLFWYQQALGQGPEFLTYFQNEAQLDKSGLPSDRFFAERPEGSVSTLKIQRTQQEDSAVYLCASSSTRSTDTQYFGPGTRLTVL.

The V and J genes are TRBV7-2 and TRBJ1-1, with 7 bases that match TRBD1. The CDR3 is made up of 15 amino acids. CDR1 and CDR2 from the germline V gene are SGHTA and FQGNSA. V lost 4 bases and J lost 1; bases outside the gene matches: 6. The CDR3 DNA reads TGTGCCAGCAGCTCAAGACGGACAGGGAACACTGAAGCTTTCTTT. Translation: CASSSRRTGNTEAFF. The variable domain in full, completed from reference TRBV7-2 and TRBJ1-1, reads GAGVSQSPSNKVTEKGKDVELRCDPISGHTALYWYRQSLGQGLEFLIYFQGNSAPDKSGLPSDRFSAERTGGSVSTLTIQRTQQEDSAVYLCASSSRRTGNTEAFFGQGTRLTVV.

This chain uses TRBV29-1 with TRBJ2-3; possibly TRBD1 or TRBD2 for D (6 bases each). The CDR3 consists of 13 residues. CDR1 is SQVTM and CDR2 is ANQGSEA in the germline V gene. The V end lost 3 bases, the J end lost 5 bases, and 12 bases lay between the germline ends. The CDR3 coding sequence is TGCAGCGTTGATGAGGGGGGTGTAGATACGCAGTATTTT. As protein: CSVDEGGVDTQYF.

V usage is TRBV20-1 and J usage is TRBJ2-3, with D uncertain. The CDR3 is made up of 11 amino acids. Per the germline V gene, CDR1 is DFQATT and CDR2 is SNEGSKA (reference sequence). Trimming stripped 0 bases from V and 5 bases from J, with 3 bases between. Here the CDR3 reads CSAREVDTQYF. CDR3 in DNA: TGCAGTGCTAGAGAAGTAGATACGCAGTATTTT.

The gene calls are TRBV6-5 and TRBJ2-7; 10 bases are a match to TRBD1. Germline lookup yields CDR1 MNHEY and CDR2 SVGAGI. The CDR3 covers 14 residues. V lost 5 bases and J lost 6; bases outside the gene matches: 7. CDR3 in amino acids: CASSRDRGVGEQYF. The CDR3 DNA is TGTGCCAGCAGTCGGGACAGGGGCGTAGGCGAGCAGTACTTC.

This CDR3 reads CASSRRDGVAGELFF. The CDR3 DNA reads as TGTGCCAGCAGCCGACGAGACGGGGTGGCCGGGGAGCTGTTTTTT. The chain couples TRBV5-4 to TRBJ2-2, with TRBD2 as a possible D gene (5 bases). Germline loops: CDR1 SGHNT, CDR2 YYREEE (reference sequence). The V end lost 4 bases, the J end lost 6 bases, and 16 bases lay between the germline ends. The CDR3 loop spans 15 amino acids.

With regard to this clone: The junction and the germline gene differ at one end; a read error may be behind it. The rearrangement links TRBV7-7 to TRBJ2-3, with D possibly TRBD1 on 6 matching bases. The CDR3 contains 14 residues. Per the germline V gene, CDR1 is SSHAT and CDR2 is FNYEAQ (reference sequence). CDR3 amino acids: CASSLAGAADTQYF. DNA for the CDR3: TGTGCTAGCAGCTTAGCAGGGGCTGCAGATACGCAGTATTTT.

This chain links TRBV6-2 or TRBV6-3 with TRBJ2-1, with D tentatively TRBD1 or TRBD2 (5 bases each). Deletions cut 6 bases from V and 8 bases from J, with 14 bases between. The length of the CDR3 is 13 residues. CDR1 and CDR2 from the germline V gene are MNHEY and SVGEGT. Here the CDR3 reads CASSRPGTYEQFF. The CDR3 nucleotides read TGTGCCAGCAGCCGACCCGGGACGTATGAGCAGTTCTTC.

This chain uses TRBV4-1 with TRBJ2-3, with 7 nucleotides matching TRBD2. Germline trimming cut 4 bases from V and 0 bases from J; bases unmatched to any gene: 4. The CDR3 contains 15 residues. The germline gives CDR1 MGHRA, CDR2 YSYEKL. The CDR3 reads CASSLRLASTDTQYF. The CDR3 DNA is TGCGCCAGCAGCCTCCGACTAGCAAGCACAGATACGCAGTATTTT.

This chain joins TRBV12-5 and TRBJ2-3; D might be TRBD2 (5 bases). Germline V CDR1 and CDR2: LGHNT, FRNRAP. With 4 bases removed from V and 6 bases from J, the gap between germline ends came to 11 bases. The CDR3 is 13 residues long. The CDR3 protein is CASGSLARDTQYF. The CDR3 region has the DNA TGTGCTAGTGGTTCGTTAGCGCGGGATACGCAGTATTTT.

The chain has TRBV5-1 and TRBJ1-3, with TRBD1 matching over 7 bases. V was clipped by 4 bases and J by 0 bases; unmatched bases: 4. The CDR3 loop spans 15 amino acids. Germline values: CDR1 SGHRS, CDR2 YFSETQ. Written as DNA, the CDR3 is TGCGCCAGCAGCGTGGGGACAGTCTCTGGAAACACCATATATTTT. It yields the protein CASSVGTVSGNTIYF. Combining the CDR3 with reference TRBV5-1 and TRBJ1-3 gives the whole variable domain KAGVTQTPRYLIKTRGQQVTLSCSPISGHRSVSWYQQTPGQGLQFLFEYFSETQRNKGNFPGRFSGRQFSNSRSEMNVSTLELGDSALYLCASSVGTVSGNTIYFGEGSWLTVV.

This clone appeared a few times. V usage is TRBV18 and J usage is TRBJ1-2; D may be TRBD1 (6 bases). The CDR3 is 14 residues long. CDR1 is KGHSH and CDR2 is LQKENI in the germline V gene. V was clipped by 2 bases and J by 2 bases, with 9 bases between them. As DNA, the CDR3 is TGTGCCAGCTCACCATTTGGACAGAACTATGGCTACACCTTC. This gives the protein CASSPFGQNYGYTF.

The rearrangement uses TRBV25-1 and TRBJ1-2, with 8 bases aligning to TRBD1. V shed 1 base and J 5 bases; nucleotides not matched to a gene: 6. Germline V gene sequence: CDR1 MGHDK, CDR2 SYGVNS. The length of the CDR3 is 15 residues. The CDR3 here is CASSEWQGAGYGYTF. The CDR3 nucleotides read TGTGCCAGCAGTGAATGGCAGGGGGCAGGATATGGCTACACCTTC.

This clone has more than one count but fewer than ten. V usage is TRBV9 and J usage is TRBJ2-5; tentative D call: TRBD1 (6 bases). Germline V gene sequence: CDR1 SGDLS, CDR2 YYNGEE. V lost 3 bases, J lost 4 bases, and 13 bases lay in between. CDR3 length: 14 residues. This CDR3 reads CASSGMLGGETQYF. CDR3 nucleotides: TGTGCCAGCAGCGGTATGTTAGGGGGAGAGACCCAGTACTTC.

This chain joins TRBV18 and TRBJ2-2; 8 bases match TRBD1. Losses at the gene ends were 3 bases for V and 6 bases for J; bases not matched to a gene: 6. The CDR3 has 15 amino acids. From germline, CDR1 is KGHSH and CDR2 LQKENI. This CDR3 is CASSPQTGDAGELFF. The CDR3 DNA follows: TGTGCCAGCTCACCGCAGACAGGGGACGCCGGGGAGCTGTTTTTT.

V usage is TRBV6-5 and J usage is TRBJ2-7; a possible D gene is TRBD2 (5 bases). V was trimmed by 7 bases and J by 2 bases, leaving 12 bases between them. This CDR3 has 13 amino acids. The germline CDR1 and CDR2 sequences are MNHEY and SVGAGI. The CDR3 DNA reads TGTGCCAGCAAAGGTTGGACTCCCTACGAGCAGTACTTC. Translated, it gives CASKGWTPYEQYF.